What follows are 32 T cell receptor beta chains derived from one specimen sequenced in a study of blood T cell repertoires in COVID-19. Sequencing was performed with immunoSEQ multiplex PCR; in TCRdb, only in-frame clones are kept and a portion is missing. The sample comprises about 220,000 clones, 82% of which are singletons, and approximately 3.1% rests with the top ten. The sequenced material came from PBMCs or T cells enriched from blood (not recorded which). All receptors derive from a woman aged 55-70 years who had recovered from COVID-19.

The chain uses TRBV9 and TRBJ2-1; the D is unclear. Trimming removed 4 bases at V and 4 bases at J, with 15 bases between. The CDR3 is 15 amino acids. The germline CDR1 and CDR2 sequences are SGDLS and YYNGEE. CDR3 amino acids: CASSPTRVKYNEQFF. The CDR3 DNA is TGTGCCAGCAGCCCCACCCGGGTCAAGTACAATGAGCAGTTCTTC. The full variable domain, in which reference TRBV9 and TRBJ2-1 provide the parts outside the CDR3, is DSGVTQTPKHLITATGQRVTLRCSPRSGDLSVYWYQQSLDQGLQFLIQYYNGEERAKGNILERFSAQQFPDLHSELNLSSLELGDSALYFCASSPTRVKYNEQFFGPGTRLTVL.

The CDR3 here is CASSDQTSGSWYEQYF. The CDR3 DNA sequence: TGTGCCAGCAGTGATCAAACTAGCGGGAGCTGGTACGAGCAGTACTTC. The chain carries TRBV25-1 and TRBJ2-7, with 11 bases lining up with TRBD2. J lost 4 bases, V lost 3 bases, and 8 bases had no gene match. The CDR3 loop spans 16 amino acids. Germline CDR1 MGHDK, CDR2 SYGVNS.

The chain uses TRBV2 and TRBJ2-6; TRBD1 agrees at 8 bases. Trimming cost V 4 bases and J 4 bases; bases outside gene matches: 6. This CDR3 is built from 16 residues. From germline, CDR1 is SNHLY and CDR2 FYNNEI. The chain's CDR3 is CASSGQGWFGANVLTF. Written as DNA, the CDR3 is TGTGCCAGCAGTGGACAGGGGTGGTTCGGGGCCAACGTCCTGACTTTC.

This clone has a single count. The V gene is TRBV6-5, the J gene TRBJ2-2; no firm D call. The germline V gene encodes CDR1 MNHEY and CDR2 SVGAGI. V was clipped by 6 bases and J by 5 bases, with 10 bases between them. This CDR3 comprises 13 residues. This CDR3 is CASSLEITGELFF. CDR3 DNA: TGTGCCAGCAGCCTAGAGATTACCGGGGAGCTGTTTTTT.

This sequence joins TRBV10-3 and TRBJ2-5, with D possibly being TRBD1 (7 bases). CDR3 length: 16 residues. The V gene's germline CDR1 is ENHRY and CDR2 SYGVKD. Between the trimmed V and J ends, which lost 1 base and 5 bases, there was a span of 17 bases. The CDR3 sequence: CAISELRGGAGETQYF. The CDR3 region has the DNA TGTGCCATCAGTGAGTTGCGAGGGGGCGCGGGGGAGACCCAGTACTTC.

The V and J genes are TRBV23-1 and TRBJ1-2; D is uncertain. TRBV23-1 is designated an ORF whose function remains uncertain. This CDR3 is built from 13 residues. The ends were cut back, 6 bases at V and 7 bases at J, with 15 bases in the middle. The CDR3 bases are TGCGCCAGCAGCTTCAAGGGAGTTCTTGGCTACACCTTC. The encoded protein is CASSFKGVLGYTF.

V usage is TRBV7-7 and J usage is TRBJ2-5; the match to TRBD2 covers 14 bases. This CDR3 region has 16 residues. The V gene end was trimmed by 5 bases and the J gene end by 2 bases; junction bases not matched to a gene: 4. The germline CDR1 and CDR2 sequences are SSHAT and FNYEAQ (reference sequence). The CDR3 bases are TGTGCCAGCAGCCGGGGACTAGCGGGGGTACAAGAGACCCAGTACTTC. Its protein is CASSRGLAGVQETQYF.

CDR3 DNA: TGTGCCAGCAGCCCCTTCGCCATAAGCGGGGCCTCCTACAATGAGCAGTTCTTC. The encoded protein is CASSPFAISGASYNEQFF. The chain has TRBV7-7 and TRBJ2-1; 7 nucleotides line up with TRBD2. CDR3 length: 18 amino acids. From germline, CDR1 is SSHAT and CDR2 FNYEAQ (reference sequence). The junction had 13 bases not matched to a gene; V was cut back by 5 bases and J by 0 bases.

J is TRBJ1-1 and V is TRBV6-5, with D perhaps TRBD1 (6 bases). Germline V lookup: CDR1 MNHEY, CDR2 SVGAGI. V was clipped by 6 bases and J by 0 bases, with 11 bases between them. The CDR3 length is 14 residues. CDR3 in amino acids: CASRNSGVNTEAFF. Here the CDR3 DNA reads TGTGCCAGCAGAAACTCAGGGGTGAACACTGAAGCTTTCTTT.

The chain has TRBV5-1 and TRBJ2-3; TRBD1 matches at 9 bases. In germline, CDR1 is SGHRS, CDR2 YFSETQ. J was trimmed by 4 bases and V by 4 bases; bases with no gene match: 10. CDR3 length equals 16 residues. CDR3 coding DNA: TGCGCCAGCAGCGTAGGAGGACAGGGGCCTTCAGATACGCAGTATTTT. Encoded protein: CASSVGGQGPSDTQYF.

The rearrangement joins TRBV13 to TRBJ2-7; possible D gene TRBD1, 6 bases. Germline assignment: CDR1 PRHDT and CDR2 FYEKMQ (reference sequence). This CDR3 is 15 amino acids long. Trimming removed 4 bases at V and 1 base at J, with 14 bases between. In DNA form, the CDR3 reads TGTGCCAGCAGCTCCCGGGTCACAGGGTCCTACGAGCAGTACTTC. Amino acids: CASSSRVTGSYEQYF.

The chain employs TRBV10-2 and TRBJ2-7; the D gene is possibly TRBD2 (6 bases). The CDR3 sequence is 15 residues long. The germline V gene has CDR1 WSHSY and CDR2 SAAADI. V lost 4 bases to trimming and J lost 0 bases, with 13 bases between them. The CDR3 DNA sequence: TGCGCCAGCAGTGTCGGGGGTGGGGGCTCCTACGAGCAGTACTTC. Encoded protein: CASSVGGGGSYEQYF.

The chain carries TRBV7-9 and TRBJ2-3; TRBD2 matches at 13 bases. Germline CDR1 and CDR2: SEHNR and FQNEAQ (reference sequence). V trimming: 5 bases; J trimming: 2 bases; junction bases outside the gene matches: 4. CDR3 size: 16 residues. Here the CDR3 reads CASSRLAGGPTDTQYF. In DNA, the CDR3 is TGTGCCAGCAGCCGACTAGCGGGAGGCCCCACAGATACGCAGTATTTT.

The chain employs TRBV25-1 and TRBJ1-2; a weak D match, TRBD1 (5 bases). The CDR3 is 16 amino acids. The V gene's germline CDR1 is MGHDK and CDR2 SYGVNS. With 3 bases removed from V and 0 bases from J, the gap between germline ends came to 14 bases. This CDR3 reads CASSDRQGDSNYGYTF. DNA for the CDR3: TGTGCCAGCAGTGATCGCCAGGGCGACTCTAACTATGGCTACACCTTC.

This sequence joins TRBV7-2 and TRBJ1-2; the match to TRBD1 covers 7 bases. Germline values: CDR1 SGHTA, CDR2 FQGNSA. The CDR3 runs to 16 residues. With 1 base clipped from V and 5 bases from J, the junction kept 10 bases outside the gene matches. The CDR3 region is CASSLGFGTEGYGYTF. The CDR3 DNA reads TGTGCCAGCAGCTTAGGTTTCGGGACAGAAGGATATGGCTACACCTTC.

The chain recombines TRBV3-1 (or the pseudogene TRBV3-2) with TRBJ2-3; 8 bases line up with TRBD2. This CDR3 has 14 amino acids. V was pared by 1 base and J by 6 bases, with 3 bases of the junction left unmatched. The V gene's germline CDR1 is LGHDT and CDR2 YNNKEL (reference sequence). Here the CDR3 DNA reads TGTGCCAGCAGCCAAGCGGGAGGGGGGGATACGCAGTATTTT. It specifies CASSQAGGGDTQYF.

V gene TRBV6-5 combines with J gene TRBJ1-5; D not certain. V gave up 2 bases and J gave up 6 bases, with 8 bases separating them. CDR1 and CDR2 (germline): MNHEY, SVGAGI. CDR3 length: 13 residues. The CDR3 DNA reads TGTGCCAGCAGTTACAACGAGGGTCAGCCCCAGCATTTT. Its translation is CASSYNEGQPQHF.

The V gene is TRBV6-5, the J gene TRBJ1-5; maybe TRBD1 (6 bases). Germline assignment: CDR1 MNHEY and CDR2 SVGAGI. The CDR3 sequence is 13 residues long. V was pared by 7 bases and J by 7 bases, with 14 bases between. The CDR3 nucleotides read TGTGCCAGCAATCAGGGGTTAGAGCAGCCCCAGCATTTT. Amino acid sequence: CASNQGLEQPQHF.

The chain employs TRBV11-2 and TRBJ1-4, with 10 bases lining up with TRBD1. The J segment lost 7 bases and the V segment lost 2 bases, leaving 4 bases of the junction unmatched. In germline, CDR1 is SGHAT, CDR2 FQNNGV. The CDR3 totals 15 residues. Here the CDR3 DNA reads TGTGCCAGCAGCTTATCTGGGACAGGGGTTGAAAAACTGTTTTTT. Translation: CASSLSGTGVEKLFF.

The chain combines TRBV2 with TRBJ1-1, with D possibly matching TRBD1 (5 bases). From germline, CDR1 is SNHLY and CDR2 FYNNEI. This CDR3 has 15 residues. V was shortened by 2 bases and J by 0 bases, with 10 bases between the two germline ends. The CDR3 is CASSEQGLMNTEAFF. The CDR3 DNA follows: TGTGCCAGCAGTGAACAGGGACTAATGAACACTGAAGCTTTCTTT.

The chain uses TRBV9 and TRBJ1-1; TRBD1 matches at 7 bases. CDR1 is SGDLS, CDR2 YYNGEE, per germline. The CDR3 runs 15 residues. V dropped 3 bases and J dropped 0; count of bases not matched to a gene: 5. DNA for the CDR3: TGTGCCAGCAGCGCCTTAGGGGGCGTGAACACTGAAGCTTTCTTT. It specifies CASSALGGVNTEAFF. Filled out from reference TRBV9 and TRBJ1-1, the complete variable domain reads DSGVTQTPKHLITATGQRVTLRCSPRSGDLSVYWYQQSLDQGLQFLIQYYNGEERAKGNILERFSAQQFPDLHSELNLSSLELGDSALYFCASSALGGVNTEAFFGQGTRLTVV.

V and J are TRBV19 and TRBJ1-4, with 7 bases aligning to TRBD1. This CDR3 region has 15 residues. With V trimmed by 6 bases and J by 8 bases, 12 bases remained unmatched. Germline assignment: CDR1 LNHDA and CDR2 SQIVND (reference sequence). CDR3 nucleotide sequence: TGTGCCAGTAGGTATAGAGGGGGCGGAGGCGAAAAACTGTTTTTT. It specifies CASRYRGGGGEKLFF.

The chain couples TRBV5-1 to TRBJ1-1, with TRBD1 matching 9 bases. The CDR3 runs 17 residues. V lost 5 bases, J lost 0 bases, and 11 bases stayed unmatched. The V gene's germline CDR1 is SGHRS and CDR2 YFSETQ. CDR3 in DNA: TGCGCCAGCAGAGTAGGAGGGACAGGGCCAATGAACACTGAAGCTTTCTTT. Encoded protein: CASRVGGTGPMNTEAFF.

The rearrangement links TRBV7-9 to TRBJ2-1; D perhaps matches TRBD1 (5 bases). Germline assignment: CDR1 SEHNR and CDR2 FQNEAQ (reference sequence). The CDR3 has 16 residues. The V gene lost 5 bases and the J gene lost 0 bases, with 14 bases spanning the gap. The CDR3 nucleotides read TGTGCCAGCAGCAAACAGGCCACATACTCCTACAATGAGCAGTTCTTC. This gives the protein CASSKQATYSYNEQFF. The variable domain in full, completed from reference TRBV7-9 and TRBJ2-1, reads DTGVSQNPRHKITKRGQNVTFRCDPISEHNRLYWYRQTLGQGPEFLTYFQNEAQLEKSRLLSDRFSAERPKGSFSTLEIQRTEQGDSAMYLCASSKQATYSYNEQFFGPGTRLTVL.

This clone has a handful of counts. The V gene is TRBV25-1, the J gene TRBJ1-3; tentative D call: TRBD1 (5 bases). The V end lost 11 bases, the J end lost 9 bases, and 20 bases lay between the germline ends. The CDR3 has 13 residues. Germline V CDR1 and CDR2: MGHDK, SYGVNS. The CDR3 loop reads CAGSSDTGGTIYF. The DNA for the CDR3 is TGTGCCGGAAGCAGTGACACAGGCGGCACCATATATTTT.

In DNA, the CDR3 is TGTGCCAGTAGTATGGTCGGGATTGGCTACACCTTC. Translating it yields CASSMVGIGYTF. This chain connects TRBV19 to TRBJ1-2; no clear D gene. The CDR3 runs to 12 residues. The germline V and J ends were trimmed by 3 bases and 7 bases, with 9 bases remaining between them. Germline V gene sequence: CDR1 LNHDA, CDR2 SQIVND (reference sequence).

The chain has TRBV5-3 and TRBJ1-1; D possibly corresponds to TRBD1 (5 bases). TRBV5-3 has ORF status, its function being uncertain. V lost 3 bases and J lost 3, with 12 bases in between. The CDR3 loop spans 14 amino acids. The CDR3 DNA reads TGTGCCAGAAGCTCCCGGGGGGAGGACACTGAAGCTTTCTTT. Its translation: CARSSRGEDTEAFF.

This chain links TRBV6-5 with TRBJ1-5, with D tentatively TRBD1 (5 bases). Deletions cut 4 bases from V and 5 bases from J, with 15 bases between. Germline CDR1 and CDR2: MNHEY and SVGAGI. This CDR3 has 15 amino acids. The CDR3 coding sequence is TGTGCCAGCAGTTTCAAATATTGGGGGGATCAGCCCCAGCATTTT. Protein product: CASSFKYWGDQPQHF.

The CDR3 is CASGPQGTGNTIYF. The CDR3 DNA is TGTGCTAGTGGACCGCAGGGGACTGGAAACACCATATATTTT. This sequence joins TRBV12-5 and TRBJ1-3; maybe TRBD1 (6 bases). In germline, CDR1 is LGHNT, CDR2 FRNRAP. This CDR3 region has 14 residues. V lost 6 bases, J lost 2 bases, and 11 bases lay in between.

V and J are TRBV6-1 and TRBJ2-3; possible D gene TRBD1, 6 bases. Germline loops: CDR1 MNHNS, CDR2 SASEGT. V was trimmed by 2 bases and J by 2 bases, leaving 11 bases between them. This CDR3 region has 15 residues. This chain's CDR3 is CASSEWGRATDTQYF. CDR3 nucleotides: TGTGCCAGCAGTGAATGGGGGCGTGCCACAGATACGCAGTATTTT.

The chain links TRBV6-6 to TRBJ1-1; D uncertain. The CDR3 totals 15 residues. Trimming removed 3 bases from V and 4 bases from J, with 15 bases in between. The germline CDR1 and CDR2 sequences are MNHNY and SVGAGI (reference sequence). DNA for the CDR3: TGTGCCAGCAGTTATTTCCCGGGAAGGGCCACTGAAGCTTTCTTT. This codes for CASSYFPGRATEAFF.

A single count supports this clone. The genes are TRBV2 and TRBJ2-2, with D possibly TRBD2 on 5 matching bases. The CDR3 is 14 amino acids. Trimming took 5 bases from V and 3 from J, leaving 10 bases between them. The germline gives CDR1 SNHLY, CDR2 FYNNEI. CDR3 region: CASSSREYTGELFF. The CDR3 DNA reads as TGTGCCAGCAGTTCTCGGGAATACACCGGGGAGCTGTTTTTT. The whole variable domain, filled in from reference TRBV2 and TRBJ2-2, reads EPEVTQTPSHQVTQMGQEVILRCVPISNHLYFYWYRQILGQKVEFLVSFYNNEISEKSEIFDDQFSVERPDGSNFTLKIRSTKLEDSAMYFCASSSREYTGELFFGEGSRLTVL.